Each of the 21 T cell receptor beta chains below was sequenced from the same sample in a study of blood T cell repertoires in COVID-19. Using immunoSEQ multiplex PCR, the repertoire was profiled, and TCRdb retains in-frame clones only, with some absent. Of about 180,000 clones in the sample, about 88% are singletons; the top ten hold about 1.9%. The specimen sequenced was peripheral blood. The receptor set was obtained from a man between 18 and 29 years old who had recovered from COVID-19.

The chain has TRBV3-1 (or the pseudogene TRBV3-2) and TRBJ2-1; D is perhaps TRBD2 (5 bases). Germline V gene data show CDR1 as LGHDT and CDR2 as YNNKEL (reference sequence). Trimming left V 2 bases short and J 0 bases short, with 8 bases between. This CDR3 spans 15 amino acids. CDR3 loop: CASSQSGSSYNEQFF. In DNA form, the CDR3 reads TGTGCCAGCAGCCAATCGGGGAGCTCCTACAATGAGCAGTTCTTC.

The genes are TRBV5-4 and TRBJ2-3, with 8 bases identical to TRBD2. V lost 0 bases, J lost 3 bases, and 9 bases stayed unmatched. CDR1 and CDR2 (germline): SGHNT, YYREEE (reference sequence). This CDR3 spans 17 amino acids. The CDR3 DNA reads TGTGCCAGCAGCTTGGGTCCGGGAGGGCCCTCAACAGATACGCAGTATTTT. As protein: CASSLGPGGPSTDTQYF.

The rearrangement links TRBV6-6 to TRBJ2-5; 8 bases map to TRBD2. After removal of 8 bases from V and 1 base from J, the junction contained 6 bases not matched to a gene. This CDR3 comprises 14 residues. The germline V gene encodes CDR1 MNHNY and CDR2 SVGAGI (reference sequence). The DNA for the CDR3 is TGTGCCAGCTGTTTTAGCGGGACCCAAGAGACCCAGTACTTC. Protein: CASCFSGTQETQYF.

V and J are TRBV6-2 or TRBV6-3 and TRBJ2-7; D may be TRBD1 (5 bases). The CDR3 totals 13 residues. Germline CDR1 MNHEY, CDR2 SVGEGT. Trimming pared 2 bases from V and 4 bases from J, leaving 9 bases between. The CDR3 DNA reads as TGTGCCAGCAGTTACACGACAGAGTACGAGCAGTACTTC. Its translation is CASSYTTEYEQYF.

This clone was seen just once. The chain employs TRBV7-9 and TRBJ2-7; possible D gene TRBD2, 6 bases. The germline gives CDR1 SEHNR, CDR2 FQNEAQ (reference sequence). This CDR3 has 16 amino acids. Between the trimmed V and J ends, which lost 1 base and 1 base, there was a span of 14 bases. The CDR3 DNA sequence: TGTGCCAGCAGCTTAGTGGGCGGGACCGTATCCTACGAGCAGTACTTC. Its translation is CASSLVGGTVSYEQYF.

The genes are TRBV18 and TRBJ1-3; 10 bases agree with TRBD1. This CDR3 is 15 amino acids long. Germline CDR1 reads KGHSH; CDR2 reads LQKENI. Trimming cost V 6 bases and J 7 bases; bases outside gene matches: 9. The CDR3 DNA sequence: TGTGCCAGCTCCTCAAAAGACAGGGGGCGGAACACCATATATTTT. Amino acids: CASSSKDRGRNTIYF.

The V gene is TRBV16, the J gene TRBJ2-1; 10 bases line up with TRBD2. This CDR3 spans 21 amino acids. Germline V gene sequence: CDR1 KGHSY, CDR2 FQNENV. With V trimmed by 0 bases and J by 3 bases, 17 bases remained unmatched. CDR3: CASSQSGASGSLGFDYNEQFF. CDR3 nucleotide sequence: TGTGCCAGCAGCCAATCGGGGGCTAGCGGGAGTTTAGGGTTCGACTACAATGAGCAGTTCTTC.

Worth noting for this clone: Sequence at one end of the junction differs from germline and may be a read error. The CDR3 nucleotides are TGTGCTAGCAGCGCCGGACAGGGGGCAGGGGAGACCCAGTACTTC. Amino acids: CASSAGQGAGETQYF. The V gene is TRBV7-7, the J gene TRBJ2-5, with 11 bases fitting TRBD1. The CDR3 has 15 amino acids. Germline CDR1 reads SSHAT; CDR2 reads FNYEAQ (reference sequence). Full variable domain (remainder filled in from reference TRBV7-7 and TRBJ2-5): GAGVSQSPRYKVTKRGQDVTLRCDPISSHATLYWYQQALGQGPEFLTYFNYEAQPDKSGLPSDRFSAERPEGSISTLTIQRTEQRDSAMYRCASSAGQGAGETQYFGPGTRLLVL.

The chain uses TRBV28 and TRBJ1-1; maybe TRBD1 (5 bases). V lost 6 bases and J lost 1, with 9 bases in between. Germline CDR1 MDHEN, CDR2 SYDVKM. This CDR3 is built from 13 residues. The CDR3 protein is CASRRDGNTEAFF. The CDR3 DNA is TGTGCCAGCAGGCGGGACGGGAACACTGAAGCTTTCTTT. Supplemented by reference TRBV28 and TRBJ1-1, the full variable domain reads DVKVTQSSRYLVKRTGEKVFLECVQDMDHENMFWYRQDPGLGLRLIYFSYDVKMKEKGDIPEGYSVSREKKERFSLILESASTNQTSMYLCASRRDGNTEAFFGQGTRLTVV.

The chain recombines TRBV6-5 with TRBJ2-7; the D is unclear. The length of the CDR3 is 13 residues. Trimming shortened V by 10 bases and J by 2 bases, and 15 bases separated the two germline ends. CDR1 is MNHEY and CDR2 is SVGAGI in the germline V gene. CDR3 residues: CAIKTDNTYEQYF. CDR3 in DNA: TGTGCCATCAAGACCGACAACACCTACGAGCAGTACTTC.

This chain joins TRBV13 and TRBJ1-3; possible D gene TRBD1, 6 bases. This CDR3 contains 14 residues. Trimming pared 4 bases from V and 0 bases from J, leaving 7 bases between. Germline V gives CDR1 PRHDT, CDR2 FYEKMQ (reference sequence). CDR3 DNA sequence: TGTGCCAGCAGCTACAGGGACTCTGGAAACACCATATATTTT. As protein: CASSYRDSGNTIYF.

CDR3: CASSSGLAGGPYNEQFF. DNA for the CDR3: TGTGCCAGCAGTTCCGGTTTAGCGGGAGGTCCCTACAATGAGCAGTTCTTC. The chain links TRBV27 to TRBJ2-1, with 10 nucleotides matching TRBD2. Germline lookup yields CDR1 MNHEY and CDR2 SMNVEV (reference sequence). CDR3 size: 17 residues. Trimming at V came to 4 bases and at J to 2 bases, leaving 8 bases not matched to a gene.

The chain couples TRBV5-1 to TRBJ2-1; 10 nucleotides agree with TRBD1. The CDR3 has 14 residues. The trim removed 7 bases at V and 7 bases at J, leaving 8 bases unmatched. CDR1 and CDR2 from the germline V gene are SGHRS and YFSETQ. The CDR3 loop is CASLPGQGENEQFF. In nucleotides, the CDR3 is TGCGCCAGCCTCCCAGGACAGGGGGAAAATGAGCAGTTCTTC.

V and J are TRBV4-3 and TRBJ2-2, with a weak D call TRBD1 (5 bases). This CDR3 has 16 amino acids. V lost 3 bases to trimming and J lost 3 bases, with 14 bases between them. Germline loops: CDR1 LGHNA, CDR2 YSLEER. The CDR3 coding sequence is TGCGCCAGCAGCCAGGACATGGTTGTTGACACCGGGGAGCTGTTTTTT. It is translated as CASSQDMVVDTGELFF.

V gene TRBV5-5 combines with J gene TRBJ2-7; D is possibly TRBD1 (6 bases). Germline V gene sequence: CDR1 SGHKS, CDR2 YYEKEE (reference sequence). The CDR3 has 16 amino acids. The V end was cut by 2 bases, the J end by 0 bases, with 15 bases between. The CDR3 sequence: CASSFSGTTYSYEQYF. CDR3 sequence (DNA): TGTGCCAGCAGCTTCTCCGGGACAACCTACTCCTACGAGCAGTACTTC.

The rearrangement joins TRBV7-9 to TRBJ1-1; 9 positions match TRBD1. The CDR3 runs 15 residues. V shed 4 bases, J shed 4 bases, and the junction held 7 bases outside the gene matches. CDR1 SEHNR and CDR2 FQNEAQ come from the germline V gene (reference sequence). The CDR3 nucleotides are TGTGCCAGCAGCTACGGACAGGGGTCCTCCACTGAAGCTTTCTTT. It yields the protein CASSYGQGSSTEAFF.

The CDR3 loop is CASSSPTSGRAGEQFF. The CDR3 DNA is TGTGCCAGCAGCTCCCCTACTAGCGGGAGGGCGGGTGAGCAGTTCTTC. The chain couples TRBV7-9 to TRBJ2-1, with 13 bases aligning to TRBD2. CDR3 size: 16 residues. Losses at the gene ends were 4 bases for V and 9 bases for J; bases not matched to a gene: 9. Germline CDR1 is SEHNR and CDR2 is FQNEAQ (reference sequence).

J is TRBJ2-7 and V is TRBV27; the D gene is possibly TRBD2 (7 bases). Trimming removed 6 bases at V and 2 bases at J, with 17 bases between. This CDR3 spans 15 amino acids. Germline loops: CDR1 MNHEY, CDR2 SMNVEV (reference sequence). CDR3 coding DNA: TGTGCCAGCAGCCCTTTGGGGGGGCGACCCTACGAGCAGTACTTC. Translation: CASSPLGGRPYEQYF.

V and J are TRBV11-2 and TRBJ2-7; 7 bases agree with TRBD2. The germline V gene has CDR1 SGHAT and CDR2 FQNNGV. The CDR3 spans 17 residues. V lost 1 base, J lost 0 bases, and 9 bases stayed unmatched. In nucleotides, the CDR3 is TGTGCCAGCAGCTTAGCTGGCGGCGGGGGAAGCTCCTACGAGCAGTACTTC. Encoded protein: CASSLAGGGGSSYEQYF.

V and J are TRBV11-2 and TRBJ2-7, with D possibly being TRBD1 (5 bases). Looked up from germline, CDR1 is SGHAT and CDR2 is FQNNGV. V dropped 5 bases and J dropped 5 bases, with 16 bases sitting between them. The CDR3 length is 14 residues. CDR3 sequence (DNA): TGTGCCAGCAGCCCTTTCGCCCAAGGGGACGAGCAGTACTTC. Translating gives CASSPFAQGDEQYF.

The count of this clone is one. The chain employs TRBV11-2 and TRBJ1-1; D might be TRBD1 (6 bases). Germline-derived CDR1 and CDR2 are SGHAT and FQNNGV. The ends were cut back, 3 bases at V and 3 bases at J, with 17 bases in the middle. The CDR3 contains 16 residues. The CDR3 sequence: CASSLQGSKKDTEAFF. DNA for the CDR3: TGTGCCAGCAGCTTGCAGGGGTCGAAGAAGGACACTGAAGCTTTCTTT.